The rows below give T cell receptor beta chains drawn from one sample of a study of blood T cell repertoires in COVID-19. Method: immunoSEQ multiplex PCR; TCRdb's copy keeps in-frame clones and lacks some. This table has around 300,000 clones, 86% appearing once. The sample taken for sequencing was peripheral blood. The receptors here all came from a woman aged 30 to 39 with active or convalescent COVID-19. Both conserved end residues are part of each CDR3. A D gene is named only where the DNA matches it firmly. Size is stated for part of the rows, as once, few or many counts, or as a class when the clone is expanded.

D gene	clone size	V gene	J gene	CDR3 protein	CDR3 DNA
TRBD1	-	TRBV5-1	TRBJ1-6	CASSSQTGGLNSPLHF	TGCGCCAGCAGCTCGCAGACAGGGGGCCTTAATTCACCCCTCCACTTT
TRBD1	-	TRBV11-2	TRBJ2-5	CASSSLRGRGLETQYF	TGTGCCAGCAGCTCCCTGCGAGGCAGGGGGCTAGAGACCCAGTACTTC
-	-	TRBV5-1	TRBJ1-2	CASSSNRRGTPVRDGYTF	TGCGCCAGCAGCAGCAATAGGCGGGGGACCCCTGTAAGGGATGGCTACACCTTC
TRBD1	few	TRBV4-2	TRBJ1-1	CASSPTGTRQPPNTEAFF	TGTGCCAGCAGCCCGACAGGGACAAGGCAGCCCCCGAACACTGAAGCTTTCTTT
-	once	TRBV9	TRBJ1-2	CASSVPGKLTGYTF	TGTGCCAGCAGCGTACCAGGAAAACTCACTGGCTACACCTTC
-	-	TRBV19	TRBJ1-6	CASSRTRRGAYNSPLHF	TGTGCCAGTAGTCGGACTCGCCGCGGGGCCTATAATTCACCCCTCCACTTT
-	-	TRBV30	TRBJ1-2	CAWSVIFHPDRKPNGYTF	TGTGCCTGGAGTGTGATATTCCACCCGGACAGAAAACCAAATGGCTACACCTTC
TRBD2	-	TRBV7-2	TRBJ2-1	CASSPKRGGSYNEQFF	TGTGCCAGCAGCCCGAAGCGGGGGGGATCCTACAATGAGCAGTTCTTC
-	-	TRBV4-2	TRBJ1-2	CASSYRDNQGYTF	TGTGCCAGCAGCTATCGGGACAATCAAGGCTACACCTTC
TRBD2	-	TRBV6-5	TRBJ2-7	CASRVGGVADEQYF	TGTGCCAGCAGGGTGGGGGGGGTCGCTGACGAGCAGTACTTC
-	-	TRBV9	TRBJ2-7	CASSVVGDGTYEQYF	TGTGCCAGCAGCGTAGTGGGGGATGGGACTTACGAGCAGTACTTC
-	-	TRBV7-9	TRBJ1-1	CASSLQGGTEAFF	TGTGCCAGCAGCTTACAAGGAGGCACTGAAGCTTTCTTT
-	-	TRBV18	TRBJ1-1	CASSLVQGAQNTEAFF	TGTGCCAGCTCACTCGTCCAAGGGGCGCAGAACACTGAAGCTTTCTTT
TRBD1	-	TRBV7-9	TRBJ1-2	CASSKTGTEKFYGYTF	TGTGCCAGCAGCAAGACCGGGACAGAGAAATTCTATGGCTACACCTTC
-	-	TRBV9	TRBJ1-2	CASSGGLVRDSYGYTF	TGTGCCAGCAGCGGCGGGTTGGTTAGGGATTCCTATGGCTACACCTTC
TRBD1	-	TRBV27	TRBJ1-1	CASSFRVGTGVTEAFF	TGTGCCAGCAGTTTCCGAGTTGGGACAGGGGTCACTGAAGCTTTCTTT
TRBD1	-	TRBV6-2/TRBV6-3	TRBJ2-5	CASSYGQGGETQYF	TGTGCCAGCAGTTACGGACAGGGCGGAGAGACCCAGTACTTC
-	-	TRBV6-5	TRBJ1-2	CASRKDNFGYTF	TGTGCCAGCAGGAAAGACAATTTTGGCTACACCTTC
-	-	TRBV4-3	TRBJ2-6	CASSQEAGAGANVLTF	TGCGCCAGCAGCCAAGAGGCAGGGGCTGGGGCCAACGTCCTGACTTTC
-	-	TRBV14	TRBJ1-1	CASSQKQRTGTEAFF	TGTGCCAGCAGCCAAAAACAGCGGACGGGGACTGAAGCTTTCTTT
TRBD1	-	TRBV5-6	TRBJ1-1	CASNGDRVDTEAFF	TGTGCCAGCAACGGGGACAGGGTCGACACTGAAGCTTTCTTT
-	-	TRBV12-1	TRBJ2-1	CASSPSGGAAFF	TGTGCCAGCAGCCCTAGCGGGGGGGCGGCGTTCTTC
-	-	TRBV5-1	TRBJ2-1	CASGAQADYNEQFF	TGCGCCAGCGGCGCACAGGCGGACTACAATGAGCAGTTCTTC
-	-	TRBV3-1/TRBV3-2	TRBJ1-3	CASSQDGGFIGNTIYF	TGTGCCAGCAGCCAAGATGGCGGGTTTATCGGAAACACCATATATTTT
-	-	TRBV11-1	TRBJ2-5	CASSFYGETQYF	TGTGCCAGCAGCTTTTATGGCGAGACCCAGTACTTC
-	-	TRBV7-9	TRBJ1-1	CASRGGEVTEAFF	TGTGCCAGCAGGGGGGGAGAGGTCACTGAAGCTTTCTTT